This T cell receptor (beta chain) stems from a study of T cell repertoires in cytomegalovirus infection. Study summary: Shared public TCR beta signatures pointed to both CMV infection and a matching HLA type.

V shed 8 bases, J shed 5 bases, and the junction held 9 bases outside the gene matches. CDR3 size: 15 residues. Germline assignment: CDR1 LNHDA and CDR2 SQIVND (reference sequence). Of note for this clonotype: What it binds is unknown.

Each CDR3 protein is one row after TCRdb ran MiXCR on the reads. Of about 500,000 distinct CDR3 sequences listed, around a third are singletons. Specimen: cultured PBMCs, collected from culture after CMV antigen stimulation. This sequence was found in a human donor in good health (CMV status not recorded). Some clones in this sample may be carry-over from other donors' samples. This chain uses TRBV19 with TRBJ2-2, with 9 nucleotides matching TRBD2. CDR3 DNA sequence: TGTGCCAGTGCGCCCCTAGCGGGATTTACCGGGGAGCTGTTTTTT. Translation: CASAPLAGFTGELFF.